A single sample gave rise to the 2 T cell receptor beta chains below, sequenced in a study of blood T cells in healthy people across ages. For the second PCR, which ran for about 6 to 11 cycles, a sample-barcoded 5' primer and a J-beta primer mix were used. One entry per CDR3 protein results from TCRdb running MiXCR on the 5' RACE reads. Altogether about 1.1 million distinct CDR3 sequences are present, 35% to 40% being singletons, with the ten largest covering around 14%. Material for sequencing was blood. Receptors originate from a man younger than 30 in good health.

The sample holds a few counts of this clonotype. The V gene is TRBV4-3, the J gene TRBJ2-5; 7 bases fit TRBD1. The CDR3 is made up of 13 amino acids. Per the germline V gene, CDR1 is LGHNA and CDR2 is YSLEER. V lost 0 bases, J lost 11 bases, and 6 bases stayed unmatched. The CDR3 here is CASSQDGGTEQYF. As DNA, the CDR3 is TGCGCCAGCAGCCAAGATGGTGGGACAGAGCAGTACTTC.

Notes on this clonotype: An end of the junction differs from the germline gene, which may be a read error. The chain couples TRBV7-2 to TRBJ2-5; the D is unclear. Germline V lookup: CDR1 SGHTA, CDR2 FQGNSA. The CDR3 is 14 amino acids. CDR3 DNA sequence: TGTGCCAGCAGTTTAGAAGCCGGGTTTGAGACCCAGTACTTC. It encodes CASSLEAGFETQYF.